The 16 T cell receptor beta chains listed next were all sequenced from one sample in a study of CD8 T cells in ankylosing spondylitis (dated by TCRdb to 2017 to 2019). Results and caveats for the whole study, not just this receptor: Blood from ankylosing spondylitis patients appeared to be characterized by a TCR beta motif made up of several highly homologous amino acid variants.

The library was made by 5' RACE. Data came from an Illumina HiSeq 2500. TCRdb's own reprocessing of the public reads used fastp at Q25 and MiXCR and kept productive beta chains. Each record represents a unique CDR3 protein, reported with the most common genes and DNA among its rows. Across this sample there are more than 650,000 distinct CDR3 sequences, with approximately 10% seen only once. The top ten hold under 0.6% of the sample. For these receptors, no antigen is known. The specimen sequenced was blood, either unsorted or a sorted T cell fraction (not recorded which). Receptors originate from a male donor with ankylosing spondylitis.

The chain's CDR3 is CASSSLLGAGEQFF. CDR3 nucleotide sequence: TGTGCCAGCAGCTCGCTCCTCGGAGCGGGAGAGCAGTTCTTC. The chain joins TRBV7-6 to TRBJ2-1, with TRBD2 matching over 7 bases. The CDR3 sequence is 14 residues long. With V trimmed by 4 bases and J by 10 bases, 10 bases remained unmatched. The germline CDR1 and CDR2 sequences are SGHVS and FNYEAQ.

This clonotype was seen a handful of times. This chain links TRBV5-6 with TRBJ2-7; 7 bases are shared with TRBD1. Unmatched junction bases numbered 7, after V lost 2 bases and J lost 2 bases. Germline V gives CDR1 SGHDT, CDR2 YYEEEE. The CDR3 runs to 15 residues. CDR3 protein: CASSFPRTGTYEQYF. The CDR3 DNA is TGTGCCAGCAGCTTCCCTAGGACAGGAACCTACGAGCAGTACTTC.

This clonotype has more than one count but fewer than ten. The rearrangement uses TRBV29-1 and TRBJ2-7; D is uncertain. The germline V gene encodes CDR1 SQVTM and CDR2 ANQGSEA. V lost 4 bases, J lost 7 bases, and 17 bases lay in between. The CDR3 has 13 residues. The CDR3 spells CSVGVTNLGEQYF. DNA for the CDR3: TGCAGCGTTGGGGTGACAAATCTGGGTGAGCAGTACTTC.

This clonotype was picked up a small number of times. V usage is TRBV20-1 and J usage is TRBJ2-3, with 8 nucleotides matching TRBD2. The germline V gene has CDR1 DFQATT and CDR2 SNEGSKA (reference sequence). V lost 3 bases to trimming and J lost 2 bases; unmatched junction nucleotides: 7. The CDR3 is 15 residues long. CDR3 nucleotides: TGCAGTGCTAGTATCGGGGGGGGTTACACAGATACGCAGTATTTT. Translation: CSASIGGGYTDTQYF.

This clonotype has only a few counts. This sequence joins TRBV7-2 and TRBJ2-5; no clear D gene. Germline loops: CDR1 SGHTA, CDR2 FQGNSA. CDR3 length: 13 residues. V lost 7 bases to trimming and J lost 5 bases, with 14 bases between them. The CDR3 loop is CASKFQVGETQYF. CDR3 coding DNA: TGTGCCAGCAAGTTCCAAGTAGGGGAGACCCAGTACTTC.

This clonotype was observed many times. CDR3 region: CSVESPRQGGTEAFF. Written as DNA, the CDR3 is TGCAGCGTTGAAAGTCCTCGACAGGGAGGGACTGAAGCTTTCTTT. V usage is TRBV29-1 and J usage is TRBJ1-1; 7 bases fit TRBD1. The J segment lost 5 bases and the V segment lost 2 bases, leaving 11 bases of the junction unmatched. This CDR3 has 15 amino acids. Germline-derived CDR1 and CDR2 are SQVTM and ANQGSEA.

The chain couples TRBV6-1 to TRBJ1-3, with TRBD1 matching 8 bases. Germline assignment: CDR1 MNHNS and CDR2 SASEGT. V lost 8 bases and J lost 2; bases outside the gene matches: 5. The CDR3 is 14 amino acids. The CDR3 is CASEQGGAGNTIYF. CDR3 bases: TGTGCCAGCGAACAGGGGGGAGCTGGAAACACCATATATTTT.

This clonotype was seen a handful of times. CDR3 nucleotides: TGTGCCAGCAGTTACTCGACGGCACCCCGGAATGAAAAACTGTTTTTT. Residues: CASSYSTAPRNEKLFF. This sequence joins TRBV6-5 and TRBJ1-4; D is undetermined. The CDR3 covers 16 residues. Germline values: CDR1 MNHEY, CDR2 SVGAGI. V lost 0 bases to trimming and J lost 5 bases, with 13 bases between them.

This clonotype has just a few counts. V usage is TRBV27 and J usage is TRBJ2-1; tentatively, D is TRBD2 (6 bases). There are 14 residues in the CDR3. V was cut by 2 bases and J by 5 bases, with 10 bases left in between. Germline CDR1 is MNHEY and CDR2 is SMNVEV (reference sequence). The CDR3 reads CASSLDWGDNEQFF. The CDR3 DNA is TGTGCCAGCAGTTTAGATTGGGGGGACAATGAGCAGTTCTTC.

This clonotype was detected ten times or more. One end of the junction does not line up with germline, which may come from a read error. The chain combines TRBV7-7 with TRBJ2-1, with TRBD2 identical over 7 bases. The CDR3 is 15 residues long. Germline CDR1 is SSHAT and CDR2 is FNYEAQ (reference sequence). The DNA for the CDR3 is TGTGCTAGCAGCTTAGAGCTAGCGGCCTGGAATGAGCAGTTCTTC. Translating gives CASSLELAAWNEQFF.

This clonotype was counted between two and nine times. V is TRBV20-1 and J is TRBJ2-7; D remains ambiguous. Germline values: CDR1 DFQATT, CDR2 SNEGSKA (reference sequence). The CDR3 contains 11 residues. The ends were cut back, 3 bases at V and 5 bases at J, with 8 bases in the middle. CDR3 in DNA: TGCAGTGCTAGGGACGTTGACGAGCAGTACTTC. It encodes CSARDVDEQYF.

The chain combines TRBV20-1 with TRBJ1-3; no firm D call. In germline, CDR1 is DFQATT, CDR2 SNEGSKA (reference sequence). The CDR3 is made up of 15 amino acids. Trimming took off 4 bases at V and 2 bases at J, with 15 bases between the two ends. The CDR3: CSAKPGEGTGNTIYF. The CDR3 bases are TGCAGTGCTAAACCCGGAGAGGGAACTGGAAACACCATATATTTT.

V is TRBV6-1 and J is TRBJ1-4; D is perhaps TRBD1 (6 bases). There are 14 residues in the CDR3. Germline V lookup: CDR1 MNHNS, CDR2 SASEGT. The ends were cut back, 7 bases at V and 5 bases at J, with 14 bases in the middle. CDR3 nucleotide sequence: TGTGCCAGCATCGCGAGGACAGAAAATGAAAAACTGTTTTTT. It codes for CASIARTENEKLFF.

This clonotype has just a few counts. The V gene is TRBV12-3 or TRBV12-4, the J gene TRBJ1-4; no definite D call. V lost 5 bases, J lost 8 bases, and 9 bases lay in between. The CDR3 has 12 residues. Here the CDR3 DNA reads TGTGCCAGCAGTATAAGGAGCGAAAAACTGTTTTTT. Translating gives CASSIRSEKLFF.

This clonotype occurred many times. At one end the junction does not follow the germline gene, possibly because of a read error. This chain connects TRBV6-1 to TRBJ2-1, with 14 bases matching TRBD2. Germline V gene sequence: CDR1 MNHNS, CDR2 SASEGT. This CDR3 has 12 amino acids. For the CDR3, the DNA is TGTGCCAGCAGTGAAATAGGACTAGCGGGGGGCTTC. Translated, it gives CASSEIGLAGGF.

The DNA of the CDR3 is TGCGCCAGCAGCCCCCAGGACCAGGGGGGTGGCTACACCTTC. The encoded protein is CASSPQDQGGGYTF. The V and J genes are TRBV5-1 and TRBJ1-2; 7 bases are a match to TRBD1. The ends lost 4 bases at V and 7 bases at J; junction bases unmatched: 10. This CDR3 has 14 residues. Per the germline V gene, CDR1 is SGHRS and CDR2 is YFSETQ.